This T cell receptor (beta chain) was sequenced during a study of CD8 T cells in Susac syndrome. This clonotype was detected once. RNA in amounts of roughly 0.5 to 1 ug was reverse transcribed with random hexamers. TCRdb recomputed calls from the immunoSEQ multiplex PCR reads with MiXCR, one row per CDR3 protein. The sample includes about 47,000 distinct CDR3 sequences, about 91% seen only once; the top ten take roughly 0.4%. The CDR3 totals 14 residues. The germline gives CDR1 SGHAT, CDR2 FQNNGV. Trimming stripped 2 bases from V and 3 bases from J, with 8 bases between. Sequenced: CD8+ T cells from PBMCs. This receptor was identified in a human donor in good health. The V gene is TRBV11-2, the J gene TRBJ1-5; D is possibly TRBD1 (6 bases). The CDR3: CASSLRGDNQPQHF. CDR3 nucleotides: TGTGCCAGCAGCTTAAGGGGGGACAATCAGCCCCAGCATTTT.